This TCR beta chain was recorded in a study of beta chain features in type 1 diabetes (dated by TCRdb to the late 2010s). Notes on the research overall: Patients and healthy donors did not differ in mean age, gender distribution, total cell number or subset yield. Regulatory and stem cell-like memory subsets were obtained from only 8 patients and roughly 8 healthy donors, while naive and central memory subsets were obtained from all 28 donors. A total of roughly 99,000,000 sorted cells were examined across all samples, and the number of cells per subset was strongly correlated with RNA yield. In the study, recently diagnosed type 1 diabetes patients and matched healthy donors were compared on the TCRB repertoires of their sorted circulating CD4+ T cell subsets.

The full study reports these points: Because cDNA was sequenced instead of genomic DNA, activated cells with high expression could be over-represented, although the groups did not differ in activation or CD3 levels. Naive, central memory and regulatory TCRB repertoires appeared to be more similar among patients than among healthy donors. PCR may preferentially amplify shorter templates, but because patient and control samples were amplified and corrected together, any resulting skew would affect both groups equally. Patients with type 1 diabetes made fewer insertions and deleted more nucleotides at VDJ recombination sites, implying thymic rearrangement abnormalities. HLA sub-analyses involved small numbers of individuals, so any influence of HLA type on TCRB rearrangement remained unresolved. A moderate but significant shortening of TCRB CDR3 length was observed in type 1 diabetes patients in all four CD4+ subsets.

Each donor gave one peripheral blood draw, roughly 120 mL on average, collected into heparinised tubes. Using a panel that included CD45RO, CCR7, CD25, CD127, CD95 and CD27, naive, central memory, regulatory and stem cell-like memory CD4+ T cells were sorted on a BD FACSAria II. Purity was above 95% for every sorted population. PBMCs were isolated immediately by Lymphoprep density gradient centrifugation and stained directly without culture. So that batch effects would be minimized, each experiment stained and sorted samples in pairs, pairing one healthy donor with one patient. As concerns this clone: What this receptor recognizes is not known. No much larger clone exists at a distance of one base, and base qualities are not known.

The entire amount of isolated RNA was reverse transcribed using the High Capacity cDNA Reverse Transcription Kit, so the sequenced TCRB transcripts were expressed ones. Deep immunoSEQ sequencing was performed on naive, central memory and regulatory T cell samples, with an average of roughly 3.3 million total reads per sample. Sorted cells were lysed in RLT buffer and RNA was extracted with DNase-treated RNeasy Micro or Mini kits, depending on cell number. Each cell subset was processed on its own to prevent cross-contamination, while patient and healthy donor samples were processed together. TCRB sequences were amplified from cDNA with the immunoSEQ multiplex PCR, producing 87-bp fragments spanning the CDR3 region. The amplicons were sequenced using the Illumina HiSeq platform. The paper's data handling went like this. Synthetic template baselines were used to correct PCR bias computationally, reads within Hamming distance 2 were collapsed together, and singletons that could not be merged were discarded. Reads were aligned against IMGT to assign V, D and J genes, CDR3 length and insertions or deletions at six rearrangement sites. Within each subset, clonotype counts were normalized to the number of sorted cells before true diversity and Gini coefficients were calculated with the tcR R package. The overlap coefficient, calculated on TCRB nucleotide sequences, was used to measure repertoire sharing. Out-of-frame TCRB sequences from naive cells were analyzed as a proxy for the pre-selection repertoire. TCRdb took this table from immuneACCESS and kept in-frame rearrangements with V and J called. Such tables lack part of the clones; where checked against another copy, unresolved V genes explain under half of the gap, and the rest is unexplained. V, J and clone size derive from that table, while D and trimming were established from the DNA sequence. Within this sample are 600,000 to 700,000 clones, with about an eighth of them counted one time only. The top ten clonotypes cover around 0.12% of the sample.

The sample comprised naive CD4+ T cells from blood. Reading the label with the study, this specimen's cell subset or site is: true naive CD4+ T cells. The sequence derives from a man between 25 and 39 years old with type 1 diabetes.

The CDR3 is CASSASQEEGQETQYF. The DNA sequence reads TGTGCCAGCAGCGCTTCACAAGAGGAGGGCCAAGAGACCCAGTACTTC. The sequence is built from TRBV9 and TRBJ2-5; perhaps TRBD2 is the D gene, with 6 bases matching. The junction shows trimming of 3 bases on V and 1 base on J, plus 16 bases between the germline ends. The germline V gene gives CDR1 as SGDLS and CDR2 as YYNGEE. From the cysteine through the phenylalanine, the CDR3 covers 16 amino acids. Only the CDR3 portion is preserved as DNA: 48 bases, with reading frame beginning at the first base.